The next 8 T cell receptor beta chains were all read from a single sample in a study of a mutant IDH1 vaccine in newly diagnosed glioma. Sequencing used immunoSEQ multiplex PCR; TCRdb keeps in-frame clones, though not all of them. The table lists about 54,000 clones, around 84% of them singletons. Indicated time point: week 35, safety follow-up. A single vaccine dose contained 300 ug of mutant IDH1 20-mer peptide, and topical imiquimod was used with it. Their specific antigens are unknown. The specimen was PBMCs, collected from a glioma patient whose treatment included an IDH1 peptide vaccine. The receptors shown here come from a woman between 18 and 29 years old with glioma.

CDR3 nucleotides: TGTGCCAGCAATGGACAGGCCCTCAACTATGGCTACACCTTC. Translation gives CASNGQALNYGYTF. V and J are TRBV5-4 and TRBJ1-2, with TRBD1 matching 7 bases. This CDR3 is 14 amino acids long. Trimming cost V 6 bases and J 2 bases; bases outside gene matches: 7. Germline CDR1 and CDR2: SGHNT and YYREEE (reference sequence).

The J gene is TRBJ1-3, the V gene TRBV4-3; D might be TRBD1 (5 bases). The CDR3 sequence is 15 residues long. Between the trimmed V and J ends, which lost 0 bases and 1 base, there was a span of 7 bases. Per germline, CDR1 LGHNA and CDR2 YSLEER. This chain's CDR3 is CASSQEWGSGNTIYF. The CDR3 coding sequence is TGCGCCAGCAGCCAAGAATGGGGGTCTGGAAACACCATATATTTT.

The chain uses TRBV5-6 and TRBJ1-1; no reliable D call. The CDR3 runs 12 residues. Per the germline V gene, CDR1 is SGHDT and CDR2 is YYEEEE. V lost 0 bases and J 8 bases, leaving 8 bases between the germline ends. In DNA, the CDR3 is TGTGCCAGCAGCTTGGTGTGGGGAGAAGCTTTCTTT. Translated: CASSLVWGEAFF.

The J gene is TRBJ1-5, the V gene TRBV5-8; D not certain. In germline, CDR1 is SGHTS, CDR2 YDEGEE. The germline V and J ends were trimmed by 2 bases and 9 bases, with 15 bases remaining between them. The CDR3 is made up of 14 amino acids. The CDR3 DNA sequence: TGTGCCAGCAGCTTAGTAGATTTCCAACGGCCCCAGCATTTT. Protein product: CASSLVDFQRPQHF.

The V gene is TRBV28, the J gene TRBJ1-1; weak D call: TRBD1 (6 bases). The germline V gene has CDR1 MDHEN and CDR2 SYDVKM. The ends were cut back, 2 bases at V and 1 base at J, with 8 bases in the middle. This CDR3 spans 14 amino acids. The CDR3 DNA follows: TGTGCCAGCAGTTTACCCAGGGGGAACACTGAAGCTTTCTTT. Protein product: CASSLPRGNTEAFF. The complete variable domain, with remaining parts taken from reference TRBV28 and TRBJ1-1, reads DVKVTQSSRYLVKRTGEKVFLECVQDMDHENMFWYRQDPGLGLRLIYFSYDVKMKEKGDIPEGYSVSREKKERFSLILESASTNQTSMYLCASSLPRGNTEAFFGQGTRLTVV.

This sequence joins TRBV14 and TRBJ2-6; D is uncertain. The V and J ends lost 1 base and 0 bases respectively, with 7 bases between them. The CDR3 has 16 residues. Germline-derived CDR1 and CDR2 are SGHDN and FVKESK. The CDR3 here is CASSQGLASGANVLTF. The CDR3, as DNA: TGTGCCAGCAGCCAAGGACTGGCCTCTGGGGCCAACGTCCTGACTTTC.

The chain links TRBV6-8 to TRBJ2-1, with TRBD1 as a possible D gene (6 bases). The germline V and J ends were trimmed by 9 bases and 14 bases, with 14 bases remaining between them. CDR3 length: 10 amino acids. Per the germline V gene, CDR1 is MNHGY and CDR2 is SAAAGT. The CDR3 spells CARWGHREFF. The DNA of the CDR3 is TGTGCCAGGTGGGGACACCGGGAGTTCTTC.

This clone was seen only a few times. CDR3 amino acids: CASRSAKQVGGPEAFF. The DNA for the CDR3 is TGTGCAAGTCGCTCCGCCAAACAGGTTGGTGGCCCTGAAGCTTTCTTT. V gene TRBV12-2 combines with J gene TRBJ1-1; the table's D call, TRBD1, was not checked against the DNA. TRBV12-2 is a pseudogene segment. The CDR3 extends over 16 amino acids.